The rows below give T cell receptor beta chains drawn from one sample of a study of PD-L1 blockade in urothelial cancer. Sequencing used immunoSEQ multiplex PCR; TCRdb keeps in-frame clones, though not all of them. The table includes approximately 100,000 clones, 70% to 85% detected once. Source: PBMCs, taken around atezolizumab (anti-PD-L1) treatment. The source is a man over 45 with urothelial cancer. The CDR3 runs from the conserved cysteine through the conserved F or W. Fields, in order: J gene, D gene, V gene, clone size, CDR3 protein, CDR3 DNA. D genes are given only for firm matches. Not every row has a clone size; where given, it reads once, few, many or a size class.

TRBJ2-3 . TRBV15 . CATSRDTAEGTQYF TGTGCCACCAGCAGAGACACGGCGGAGGGTACGCAGTATTTT
TRBJ1-6 . TRBV4-2 . CASSQVWTELNSPLHF TGTGCCAGCAGCCAAGTATGGACAGAGCTGAATTCACCCCTCCACTTT
TRBJ1-2 TRBD1 TRBV6-1 . CASTRGSLDYGYTF TGTGCCAGCACCAGGGGGTCCCTGGACTATGGCTACACCTTC
TRBJ2-1 . TRBV7-3 . CASSAGHNSYNEQFF TGTGCCAGCAGCGCCGGACATAACTCCTACAATGAGCAGTTCTTC
TRBJ1-5 . TRBV27 few CASSLGQGYSITTQHF TGTGCCAGCAGTTTAGGCCAGGGCTACTCAATCACGACCCAGCATTTT
TRBJ2-1 . TRBV7-9 . CASSPSRTGPNEQFF TGTGCCAGCAGCCCAAGTCGCACAGGGCCCAATGAGCAGTTCTTC
TRBJ2-2 . TRBV19 . CASRIQGTGGELFF TGTGCCAGTAGGATCCAGGGAACCGGCGGGGAGCTGTTTTTT
TRBJ1-4 TRBD1 TRBV18 . CASSDAGTANVKLFF TGTGCCAGCTCGGACGCCGGGACAGCGAACGTAAAACTGTTTTTT
TRBJ2-1 TRBD2 TRBV5-1 . CASSPGTSGSNEQFF TGCGCCAGCAGCCCTGGGACTAGCGGGAGCAATGAGCAGTTCTTC
TRBJ2-7 TRBD1 TRBV11-2 . CASSLRRTGVDEQYF TGTGCCAGCAGCTTAAGAAGGACAGGGGTGGACGAGCAGTACTTC
TRBJ1-4 . TRBV7-9 . CASSGMAPTNEKLFF TGTGCCAGCAGCGGTATGGCCCCAACTAATGAAAAACTGTTTTTT
TRBJ2-7 TRBD1 TRBV14 once CASSQGDSVSYEQYF TGTGCCAGCAGCCAAGGGGACAGCGTCTCCTACGAGCAGTACTTC
TRBJ2-7 TRBD1 TRBV5-5 . CASSKNRGSEQYF TGTGCCAGCAGCAAAAACAGGGGAAGCGAGCAGTACTTC
TRBJ2-1 . TRBV30 . CASSVGVRVASGEQFF TGTGCCTCCTCGGTTGGAGTCCGGGTGGCCTCCGGTGAGCAGTTCTTC
TRBJ2-1 . TRBV20-1 . CSASFPVEQFF TGCAGTGCTAGTTTCCCGGTTGAGCAGTTCTTC
TRBJ1-2 . TRBV6-1 . CASSGRGPHGDTF TGTGCCAGCAGCGGTAGGGGCCCCCATGGGGACACCTTC
TRBJ1-1 TRBD1 TRBV7-2 . CASRSGTGSVEAFF TGTGCCAGCAGATCCGGGACAGGCTCCGTTGAAGCTTTCTTT
TRBJ2-5 . TRBV7-2 . CASTQGGAYQETQYF TGTGCCAGCACTCAGGGAGGAGCTTACCAAGAGACCCAGTACTTC
TRBJ2-7 . TRBV5-1 . CASSLAGGATYEQYF TGCGCCAGCAGCTTGGCTGGCGGGGCAACCTACGAGCAGTACTTC
TRBJ2-7 . TRBV2 . CASSVTRTYEQYF TGTGCCAGCAGTGTGACTCGAACCTACGAGCAGTACTTC
TRBJ1-2 . TRBV30 once CAWSSSRAGGYTF TGTGCCTGGAGTTCCTCCAGGGCCGGTGGCTACACCTTC
TRBJ1-2 . TRBV19 . CATRRNYGYTF TGTGCCACCCGGCGGAACTATGGCTACACCTTC
TRBJ1-2 TRBD1 TRBV28 . CASSLDRDDGYTF TGTGCCAGCAGTTTGGACAGGGATGATGGCTACACCTTC
TRBJ2-5 TRBD2 TRBV7-8 . CASSLKRELKETQYF TGTGCCAGCAGCTTGAAGCGGGAGTTGAAAGAGACCCAGTACTTC
TRBJ2-1 TRBD2 TRBV2 . CASSELAGAPIQNEQFF TGTGCCAGCAGCGAACTAGCGGGAGCGCCAATACAAAATGAGCAGTTCTTC
TRBJ1-5 . TRBV5-8 . CASSLFVEGVIGNQPQHF TGTGCCAGCAGCTTGTTTGTGGAGGGTGTGATCGGCAATCAGCCCCAGCATTTT
TRBJ1-2 TRBD1 TRBV9 many CASSVATGTGRNGYTF TGTGCCAGCAGCGTAGCTACTGGGACAGGGAGGAATGGCTACACCTTC
TRBJ1-2 . TRBV15 . CASKGRTRGYTF TGTGCCTCAAAGGGGAGGACGCGGGGCTACACCTTC
TRBJ2-3 . TRBV5-1 once CASSLRGNTDTQYF TGCGCCAGCAGCTTGCGCGGGAACACAGATACGCAGTATTTT
TRBJ2-7 TRBD2 TRBV5-6 . CASSSGLAGGLRVEQYF TGTGCCAGCAGCTCCGGTCTAGCGGGAGGTCTCCGGGTCGAGCAGTACTTC
TRBJ2-5 . TRBV7-3 once CASRGRDETQYF TGTGCCAGCAGGGGCAGGGATGAGACCCAGTACTTC
TRBJ1-6 . TRBV5-1 few CASSPDNSPLHF TGCGCCAGCAGCCCAGATAATTCACCCCTCCACTTT
TRBJ1-1 . TRBV5-1 . CASSLRPLEGDTEAFF TGCGCCAGCAGCTTACGACCCCTCGAGGGGGACACTGAAGCTTTCTTT
TRBJ2-5 . TRBV7-9 . CASSLEGAGKETQYF TGTGCCAGCAGCTTAGAAGGGGCAGGGAAAGAGACCCAGTACTTC
TRBJ1-1 . TRBV5-1 few CASAVPQGNTEAFF TGCGCCAGCGCCGTACCACAGGGGAACACTGAAGCTTTCTTT
TRBJ2-1 TRBD2 TRBV7-3 once CASALLSGRAGGNEQFF TGTGCCAGCGCCCTTCTTAGCGGGAGGGCCGGGGGAAATGAGCAGTTCTTC
TRBJ1-1 . TRBV5-5 . CASSLAVNTEAFF TGTGCCAGCAGCTTGGCGGTGAACACTGAAGCTTTCTTT
TRBJ2-7 TRBD2 TRBV5-1 . CASSLGTSGAAYEQYF TGCGCCAGCAGCCTCGGGACTAGCGGGGCGGCCTACGAGCAGTACTTC
TRBJ2-5 TRBD1 TRBV7-2 once CASSATGGSETQYF TGTGCCAGCAGCGCGACAGGGGGCTCCGAGACCCAGTACTTC
TRBJ1-4 TRBD1 TRBV28 . CASSRTGGRSNEKLFF TGTGCCAGCAGTCGGACAGGGGGCAGGTCTAATGAAAAACTGTTTTTT
TRBJ2-5 . TRBV14 . CASSQGYAETQYF TGTGCCAGCAGCCAAGGGTACGCGGAGACCCAGTACTTC
TRBJ2-1 TRBD2 TRBV18 . CASSPEREKQFF TGTGCCAGCTCACCTGAGCGGGAAAAGCAGTTCTTC
TRBJ2-3 . TRBV28 once CASSSPSSGFSDTQYF TGTGCCAGCAGTTCCCCCTCTTCAGGGTTTTCGGATACGCAGTATTTT
TRBJ1-4 TRBD1 TRBV9 . CASSATGGSEKLFF TGTGCCAGCAGCGCGACAGGGGGAAGTGAAAAACTGTTTTTT
TRBJ1-3 . TRBV28 . CASSLVPGARGNTIYF TGTGCCAGCAGTTTAGTTCCTGGGGCAAGGGGAAACACCATATATTTT